This T cell receptor (beta chain) was captured in a study of T cells after posttransplantation cyclophosphamide. Study outcomes and limitations: Donor-recipient repertoire similarity was low at 1-2 months, rising over year one. Recipient CMV seropositivity and CMV reactivation strongly tracked TRB clonality. Skin or GI-infiltrating T cells shared few TRB sequences with blood.

Germline lookup yields CDR1 ENHRY and CDR2 SYGVKD. CDR3 length equals 13 residues. At least ten counts were recorded for this clone. Its antigen is still unknown. Libraries were prepared by immunoSEQ multiplex PCR; TCRdb keeps only in-frame clonotypes and omits some of them. There are about 22,000 clones in the sample, none observed a single time. The receptor was derived from a woman aged 45-65 years in good health, CMV-negative, and a related stem cell transplant donor. The specimen sequenced was PBMCs. The chain couples TRBV10-3 to TRBJ2-5; TRBD2 aligns across 9 bases. Matching the DNA end better, TRBJ2-7 makes the J call doubtful. This chain's CDR3 is CAIRAGGPHEQYF. The CDR3, as DNA: TGTGCCATCAGAGCGGGAGGCCCCCACGAGCAGTACTTC.